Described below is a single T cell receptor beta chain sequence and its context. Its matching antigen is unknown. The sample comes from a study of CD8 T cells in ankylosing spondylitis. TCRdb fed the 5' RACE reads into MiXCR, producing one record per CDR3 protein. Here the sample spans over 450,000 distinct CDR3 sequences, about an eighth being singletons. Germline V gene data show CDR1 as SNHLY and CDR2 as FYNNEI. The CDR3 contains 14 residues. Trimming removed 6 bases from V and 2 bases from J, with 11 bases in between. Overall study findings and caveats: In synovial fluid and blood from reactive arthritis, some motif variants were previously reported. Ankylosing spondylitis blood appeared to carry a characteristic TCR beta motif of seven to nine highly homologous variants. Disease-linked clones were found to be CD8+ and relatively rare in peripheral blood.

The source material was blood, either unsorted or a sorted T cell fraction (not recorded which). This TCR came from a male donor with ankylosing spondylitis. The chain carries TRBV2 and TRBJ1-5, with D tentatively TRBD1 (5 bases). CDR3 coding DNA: TGTGCCAGCAGGGGGGACTGGGGCAATCAGCCCCAGCATTTT. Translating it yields CASRGDWGNQPQHF.